The 27 T cell receptor beta chains below all came from one sample that was sequenced in a study of tumor and adjacent non-tumor tissue in lung cancer. The template was RNA from unsorted bulk tissue. The normal lung tissue was taken more than 3 cm from the tumor edge. The library came from three nested PCR rounds adapted from ARM-PCR protocols. TCRdb ran MiXCR on the multiplex PCR reads and lists one entry per CDR3 protein. The table shows approximately 120,000 distinct CDR3 sequences, with 60% to 80% occurring only once. The sequencing sample was made of distant non-tumor lung tissue. The receptors derive from a man aged 55-75 years with non-small cell lung cancer.

In its sample, this clonotype was seen a few times. V is TRBV12-5 and J is TRBJ2-5, with D possibly being TRBD2 (6 bases). The germline V gene encodes CDR1 LGHNT and CDR2 FRNRAP. Trimming took 6 bases from V and 5 from J, leaving 13 bases between them. The CDR3 totals 13 residues. Here the CDR3 DNA reads TGTGCTAGTGGCCTGCGGGATGGGGAGACCCAGTACTTC. It yields the protein CASGLRDGETQYF.

This clonotype appeared a few times. The chain links TRBV7-9 to TRBJ1-1, with no clear D. The germline V gene encodes CDR1 SEHNR and CDR2 FQNEAQ (reference sequence). This CDR3 has 12 residues. The V and J ends lost 2 bases and 8 bases respectively, with 9 bases between them. Here the CDR3 reads CASSLSGPEAFF. CDR3 DNA: TGTGCCAGCAGCTTATCAGGTCCCGAAGCTTTCTTT.

V is TRBV19 and J is TRBJ1-4; D not certain. The CDR3 runs 10 residues. CDR1 and CDR2 from the germline V gene are LNHDA and SQIVND (reference sequence). V lost 4 bases, J lost 8 bases, and 2 bases lay in between. This chain's CDR3 is CASSTEKLFF. The CDR3 coding sequence is TGTGCCAGTAGTACAGAAAAACTGTTTTTT.

Concerning this clonotype: A much larger clone sits a single nucleotide away, making a read error possible. The chain links TRBV5-1 to TRBJ2-2; perhaps D is TRBD1 or TRBD2 (5 bases each). Looked up from germline, CDR1 is SGHRS and CDR2 is YFSETQ. CDR3 length: 18 residues. The CDR3 DNA sequence: TGCGCCAGGAGCTTGGGACCAATCCGAGACGCGAACACCGGGGAGCTGTTTTTT. Translating it yields CARSLGPIRDANTGELFF.

There are many counts of this clonotype. The chain has TRBV12-3 or TRBV12-4 and TRBJ2-1; the D is unclear. CDR3 size: 11 residues. V was cut by 8 bases and J by 3 bases, with 5 bases left in between. CDR3 coding DNA: TGTGCCAGCGGAAACTACAATGAGCAGTTCTTC. Translated, it gives CASGNYNEQFF.

The chain links TRBV7-2 to TRBJ2-7, with D possibly matching TRBD1 (6 bases). V was trimmed by 0 bases and J by 2 bases, leaving 11 bases between them. Germline V gene data show CDR1 as SGHTA and CDR2 as FQGNSA. CDR3 length equals 15 residues. The CDR3 nucleotides are TGTGCCAGCAGCTTAGCGCCAGGGGTTGCCTACGAGCAGTACTTC. Its translation is CASSLAPGVAYEQYF.

Regarding this clonotype: Compared with germline, one end of the junction differs, possibly owing to a read error. This chain links TRBV5-1 with TRBJ1-5, with 7 bases that match TRBD1. CDR1 and CDR2 (germline): SGHRS, YFSETQ. The CDR3 is made up of 14 amino acids. The CDR3 coding sequence is TGCGCCAGCAGCTTAGAAGGGGGCAATCAGCCCCAGGATTTT. The encoded protein is CASSLEGGNQPQDF.

The chain uses TRBV20-1 and TRBJ2-5; D might be TRBD2 (6 bases). Germline V gives CDR1 DFQATT, CDR2 SNEGSKA (reference sequence). The germline V and J ends were trimmed by 6 bases and 5 bases, with 13 bases remaining between them. The CDR3 sequence is 12 residues long. This CDR3 is CSAGRVEETQYF. CDR3 DNA: TGCAGTGCCGGGAGAGTGGAGGAGACCCAGTACTTC.

In the case of this clonotype: This may stem from a read error, because a much larger clone lies one nucleotide away. This chain connects TRBV14 to TRBJ1-1, with D unclear. The length of the CDR3 is 12 residues. CDR1 is SGHDN and CDR2 is FVKESK in the germline V gene. As DNA, the CDR3 is TGTGCCTGCAGCAAGCCAGACACTGAAGCTTTCTTT. It yields the protein CACSKPDTEAFF.

A word on this clonotype: The junction does not match germline at one end; this may be a read error. The chain recombines TRBV4-1 with TRBJ2-3, with 9 bases identical to TRBD2. Germline CDR1 MGHRA, CDR2 YSYEKL. This CDR3 spans 17 amino acids. This chain's CDR3 is CAGSQPGLAGATDMQYF. In DNA, the CDR3 is TGCGCCGGCAGCCAGCCGGGACTAGCAGGGGCCACAGATATGCAGTATTTT.

This clonotype was counted at least ten times. This chain links TRBV14 with TRBJ2-7; no clear D gene. This CDR3 has 11 amino acids. V was trimmed by 3 bases and J by 2 bases, leaving 2 bases between them. Germline loops: CDR1 SGHDN, CDR2 FVKESK. The CDR3 DNA reads TGTGCCAGCAGCCAGACCTACGAGCAGTACTTC. Translation: CASSQTYEQYF.

This clonotype turned up a few times. This clone may be a read error of a much larger clone one base away. This chain links TRBV12-5 with TRBJ2-5; 10 nucleotides align to TRBD2. CDR3 length equals 15 residues. CDR1 is LGHNT and CDR2 is FRNRAP in the germline V gene. The V and J ends lost 8 bases and 4 bases, in that order; junction bases with no gene match: 10. The DNA of the CDR3 is TGTGCTAGTAGTCAAACTGGGACTAGCGTAGAGACCCAGTACTTC. It encodes CASSQTGTSVETQYF. Looking up the rest from reference TRBV12-5 and TRBJ2-5 gives the full variable domain: DARVTQTPRHKVTEMGQEVTMRCQPILGHNTVFWYRQTMMQGLELLAYFRNRAPLDDSGMPKDRFSAEMPDATLATLKIQPSEPRDSAVYFCASSQTGTSVETQYFGPGTRLLVL.

Note on this clonotype: One end of the junction is discordant with germline, which a read error may explain. The chain recombines TRBV5-8 with TRBJ1-5; TRBD1 agrees at 7 bases. Germline lookup yields CDR1 SGHTS and CDR2 YDEGEE. The CDR3 covers 16 residues. The CDR3 DNA reads TGTGCCAGCAGCTTGGGGACCCGGGACAGCTATCAGCCCCAGGATTTT. It translates to CASSLGTRDSYQPQDF.

As to this clonotype: A junction end diverges from the germline sequence, so it may reflect a read error. The chain has TRBV6-1 and TRBJ2-2; tentative D call: TRBD2 (6 bases). The CDR3 loop spans 17 amino acids. Germline assignment: CDR1 MNHNS and CDR2 SASEGT. In nucleotides, the CDR3 is TGTGCCTGCAGGGAGGCCAGCTATCCCGTGAACACCGGGGAGCTGTTTTTT. Amino acid sequence: CACREASYPVNTGELFF.

This chain joins TRBV6-6 and TRBJ2-5, with no clear D. The CDR3 extends over 13 amino acids. CDR1 MNHNY and CDR2 SVGAGI come from the germline V gene (reference sequence). The CDR3 spells CVNSYGGGETQYF. DNA of the CDR3: TGTGTCAACAGTTACGGCGGTGGGGAGACCCAGTACTTC.

As concerns this clonotype: A clone one base away is much larger, so this may be a read error. This sequence joins TRBV12-3 or TRBV12-4 and TRBJ1-2, with TRBD1 identical over 8 bases. The CDR3 has 13 residues. The CDR3 DNA sequence: TGTACCAGCAGCCGACAGGGGTACTATGGCTACACCTTC. It translates to CTSSRQGYYGYTF.

At least ten counts were recorded for this clonotype. The rearrangement uses TRBV7-9 and TRBJ1-3; D gene ambiguous. This CDR3 comprises 13 residues. Deletions cut 1 base from V and 2 bases from J, with 3 bases between. The germline V gene encodes CDR1 SEHNR and CDR2 FQNEAQ (reference sequence). This CDR3 is CASSLETGNTIYF. The CDR3 nucleotides are TGTGCCAGCAGCTTAGAAACTGGAAACACCATATATTTT.

To note about this clonotype: Since the CDR3 does not end with the conserved phenylalanine or tryptophan, this likely comes from a read error. This rearrangement joins TRBV28 to TRBJ1-6; possible D gene TRBD1, 5 bases. Germline loops: CDR1 MDHEN, CDR2 SYDVKM. CDR3 length: 14 residues. Trimming shortened V by 4 bases and J by 14 bases, and 18 bases separated the two germline ends. The chain's CDR3 is CASSSTLQGLALHS. CDR3 sequence (DNA): TGTGCCAGCAGTTCCACACTTCAGGGTCTGGCCCTCCACTCT.

In the case of this clonotype: At one of its ends the junction is not consistent with the germline gene, which may arise from a read error. The J gene is TRBJ2-3, the V gene TRBV29-1, with D hard to call. CDR1 and CDR2 from the germline V gene are SQVTM and ANQGSEA. The CDR3 has 14 residues. In DNA form, the CDR3 reads TGCATCGCCAACCCAAAGGCAGGCACATATACGCAGTATTTT. Encoded protein: CIANPKAGTYTQYF.

Turning to this clonotype: At one end, the junction sequence differs from germline, possibly due to a read error. The chain uses TRBV20-1 and TRBJ1-1, with D maybe TRBD1 (5 bases). The CDR3 covers 16 residues. CDR1 is DFQATT, CDR2 SNEGSKA, per germline (reference sequence). CDR3 amino acids: CSAGDLSGQRSTEAFF. CDR3 DNA: TGCAGTGCTGGAGATCTCTCAGGGCAGCGGAGCACTGAAGCTTTCTTT.

This CDR3 is CASSLGGRQETQYF. CDR3 sequence (DNA): TGTGCCAGCAGTTTGGGGGGGCGCCAAGAGACCCAGTACTTC. The rearrangement links TRBV12-3 or TRBV12-4 to TRBJ2-5, with D possibly matching TRBD2 (7 bases). The CDR3 extends over 14 amino acids. Trimming removed 3 bases from V and 1 base from J, with 9 bases in between.

Remarks on this clonotype: This may arise from a read error, as a much more abundant clone is one base away. The J gene is TRBJ1-1, the V gene TRBV20-1; TRBD1 agrees at 8 bases. J was trimmed by 6 bases and V by 6 bases; bases with no gene match: 9. The CDR3 consists of 13 residues. Germline loops: CDR1 DFQATT, CDR2 SNEGSKA (reference sequence). CDR3 nucleotides: TGCAGTGCAACCTCGACAGGGGAAGCTGAAGCTTTCTTT. It encodes CSATSTGEAEAFF.

This chain connects TRBV12-3 or TRBV12-4 to TRBJ2-6; TRBD1 matches at 7 bases. V shed 6 bases, J shed 0 bases, and the junction held 2 bases outside the gene matches. There are 15 residues in the CDR3. CDR3 DNA: TGTGCCAGCAGCCGGGACAGCTCTGGGGCCAACGTCCTGACTTTC. Translation gives CASSRDSSGANVLTF.

A remark on this clonotype: As the CDR3 is not closed by the conserved phenylalanine or tryptophan, this likely results from a read error. The chain's CDR3 is CASGARYGNYGYTL. CDR3 DNA: TGTGCTAGTGGAGCTCGGTACGGAAACTATGGCTACACCTTA. The J gene is TRBJ1-2, the V gene TRBV12-5; D unresolved. The CDR3 has 14 amino acids. The V end was cut by 6 bases, the J end by 2 bases, with 13 bases between. Per the germline V gene, CDR1 is LGHNT and CDR2 is FRNRAP.

The chain couples TRBV6-5 to TRBJ2-1, with 9 nucleotides matching TRBD1. Trimming took 6 bases from V and 5 from J; bases not matched to a gene: 11. Germline loops: CDR1 MNHEY, CDR2 SVGAGI. The CDR3 extends over 16 amino acids. The CDR3 DNA sequence: TGTGCCAGCAGCCACGGCGGGACAGGGCGGGACAATGAGCAGTTCTTC. Translated: CASSHGGTGRDNEQFF.

This clonotype was picked up one time. The conserved phenylalanine or tryptophan is not found at the CDR3 terminus, so this likely reflects a read error. The chain has TRBV4-3 and TRBJ2-5; possibly TRBD2 for D (5 bases). The CDR3 runs to 14 residues. The V and J ends lost 0 bases and 3 bases respectively, with 8 bases between them. Germline V CDR1 and CDR2: LGHNA, YSLEER. The CDR3 region has the DNA TGCGCCAGCAGCCAAGATTGGGGAGAAGAGACCCAGTACTTA. Amino acids: CASSQDWGEETQYL.

Comment on this clonotype: Without the conserved terminal phenylalanine or tryptophan, this CDR3 likely stems from a read error. The CDR3 spells CANRASGVGNEQFL. The DNA for the CDR3 is TGTGCCAACAGGGCCAGCGGGGTGGGCAATGAGCAGTTCTTA. This chain links TRBV6-2 or TRBV6-3 with TRBJ2-1; a possible D gene is TRBD2 (7 bases). Germline V CDR1 and CDR2: MNHEY, SVGEGT. V gave up 10 bases and J gave up 6 bases, with 19 bases separating them. The CDR3 is made up of 14 amino acids.